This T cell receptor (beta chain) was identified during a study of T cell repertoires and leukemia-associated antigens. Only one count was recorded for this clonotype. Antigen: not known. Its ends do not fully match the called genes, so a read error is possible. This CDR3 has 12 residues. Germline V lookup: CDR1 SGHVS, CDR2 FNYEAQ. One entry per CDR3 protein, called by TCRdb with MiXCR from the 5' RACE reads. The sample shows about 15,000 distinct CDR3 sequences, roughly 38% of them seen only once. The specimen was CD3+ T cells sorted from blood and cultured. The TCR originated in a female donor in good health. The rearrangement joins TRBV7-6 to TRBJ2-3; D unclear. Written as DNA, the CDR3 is TGTGCCGGCAGCGCCCTGTTAGATACGCAGTATTTT. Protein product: CAGSALLDTQYF.